A single T cell receptor beta chain is shown here with its context. This sample is part of a study of brain T cells in children with intractable seizures. Profiled with immunoSEQ multiplex PCR; TCRdb holds only in-frame clones, not every one. The table includes around 80,000 clones, around nine tenths detected once. The origin of this receptor is a girl under 10 years old with Rasmussen encephalitis and intractable seizures. This specimen was peripheral blood, taken at surgery.

CDR3 loop: CATSREKGSYGYTF. CDR3 DNA: TGTGCCACCAGCAGAGAAAAGGGCTCCTATGGCTACACCTTC. The chain recombines TRBV15 with TRBJ1-2; D not certain. Trimming pared 0 bases from V and 4 bases from J, leaving 9 bases between. This CDR3 spans 14 amino acids. CDR1 and CDR2 (germline): LNHNV, YYDKDF (reference sequence).